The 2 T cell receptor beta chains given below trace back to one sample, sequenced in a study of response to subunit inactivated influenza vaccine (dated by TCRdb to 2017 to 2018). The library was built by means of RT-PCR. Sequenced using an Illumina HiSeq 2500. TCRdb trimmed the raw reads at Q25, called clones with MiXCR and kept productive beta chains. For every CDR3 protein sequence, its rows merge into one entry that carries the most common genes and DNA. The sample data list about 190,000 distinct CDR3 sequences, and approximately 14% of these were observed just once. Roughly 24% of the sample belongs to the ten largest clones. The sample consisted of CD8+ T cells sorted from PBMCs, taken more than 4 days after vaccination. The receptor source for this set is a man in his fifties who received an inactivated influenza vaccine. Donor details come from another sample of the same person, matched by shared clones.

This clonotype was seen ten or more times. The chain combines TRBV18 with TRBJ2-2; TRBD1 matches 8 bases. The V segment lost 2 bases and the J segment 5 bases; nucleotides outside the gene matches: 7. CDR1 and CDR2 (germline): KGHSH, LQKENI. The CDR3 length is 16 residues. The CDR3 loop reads CASSPFDRGGTGELFF. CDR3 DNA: TGTGCCAGCTCACCATTCGACAGGGGAGGAACCGGGGAGCTGTTTTTT.

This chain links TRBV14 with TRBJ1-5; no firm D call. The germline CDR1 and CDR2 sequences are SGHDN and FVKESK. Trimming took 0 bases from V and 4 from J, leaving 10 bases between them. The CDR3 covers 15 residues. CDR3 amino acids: CASSQEASPNQPQHF. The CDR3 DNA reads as TGTGCCAGCAGCCAAGAGGCCAGCCCAAATCAGCCCCAGCATTTT. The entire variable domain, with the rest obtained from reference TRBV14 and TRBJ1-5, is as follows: EAGVTQFPSHSVIEKGQTVTLRCDPISGHDNLYWYRRVMGKEIKFLLHFVKESKQDESGMPNNRFLAERTGGTYSTLKVQPAELEDSGVYFCASSQEASPNQPQHFGDGTRLSIL.